The present T cell receptor (beta chain) was sequenced within a study of control samples from healthy donors and cancer patients. Assay used: immunoSEQ multiplex PCR; TCRdb lists only in-frame clones, some missing. The sample comprises some 140,000 clones, approximately 91% of which are singletons, and roughly 10% rests with the top ten. The germline CDR1 and CDR2 sequences are GTSNPN and SVGIG (reference sequence). Trimming removed 0 bases at V and 0 bases at J, with 9 bases between. CDR3 length: 15 amino acids. The chain joins TRBV30 to TRBJ2-1; tentatively, D is TRBD1 (6 bases). The sequenced material came from blood. This TCR came from a woman aged 25 to 45 in good health. The CDR3 sequence: CAWSVRDISYNEQFF. The CDR3 coding sequence is TGTGCCTGGAGTGTCCGGGACATCTCCTACAATGAGCAGTTCTTC. Supplemented by reference TRBV30 and TRBJ2-1, the full variable domain reads SQTIHQWPATLVQPVGSPLSLECTVEGTSNPNLYWYRQAAGRGLQLLFYSVGIGQISSEVPQNLSASRPQDRQFILSSKKLLLSDSGFYLCAWSVRDISYNEQFFGPGTRLTVL.